A selection of T cell receptor beta chains follows, all from one sample in a study of blood T cells in healthy people across ages. TCRdb reprocessed the 5' RACE reads via MiXCR and lists one record per CDR3 protein. The sample consists of about 680,000 distinct CDR3 sequences, 49% of them appearing once. Sequenced material: blood. The receptor set was obtained from a woman between 55 and 75 years old in good health. CDR3s include the opening cysteine and the closing phenylalanine or tryptophan. Each record gives: V gene, D gene, clone size, J gene, CDR3 DNA, CDR3 protein. The D gene is left open where the match is weak. Clone sizes are given selectively: once, few, many, or a class where the clone is expanded.

V gene: TRBV20-1
D gene: TRBD1
clone size: -
J gene: TRBJ2-7
CDR3 DNA: TGCAGTGCTAGAGTCCGGGACAGGGCCCACGAGCAGTACTTC
CDR3 protein: CSARVRDRAHEQYF

V gene: TRBV29-1
D gene: TRBD2
clone size: few
J gene: TRBJ2-7
CDR3 DNA: TGCAGCGTTGATCGTCCGCGGGAGTCCTACAATGAGCAGTACTTC
CDR3 protein: CSVDRPRESYNEQYF

V gene: TRBV7-2
D gene: TRBD2
clone size: -
J gene: TRBJ2-5
CDR3 DNA: TGTGCCAGCAGCTTATTGAGCGGGAGAATGGGGACCCAGTACTTC
CDR3 protein: CASSLLSGRMGTQYF

V gene: TRBV12-3/TRBV12-4
D gene: TRBD2
clone size: -
J gene: TRBJ2-1
CDR3 DNA: TGTGCCAGCAGTTTAATGAGCGGGAGTCTTTGTGAGCAGTTCTTC
CDR3 protein: CASSLMSGSLCEQFF

V gene: TRBV29-1
D gene: TRBD1
clone size: -
J gene: TRBJ2-3
CDR3 DNA: TGCAGCGCCGGACAGGTAGTCGGCACAGATACGCAGTATTTT
CDR3 protein: CSAGQVVGTDTQYF

V gene: TRBV2
D gene: TRBD1
clone size: -
J gene: TRBJ1-2
CDR3 DNA: TGTGCCAGCAGGGCGCATGACAGGGGGGCTAACTATGGCTACACCTTC
CDR3 protein: CASRAHDRGANYGYTF

V gene: TRBV4-3
D gene: -
clone size: many
J gene: TRBJ2-1
CDR3 DNA: TGCGCCAGCAGCCTTACGTCAGGTGAAGCCTACAATGAGCAGTTCTTC
CDR3 protein: CASSLTSGEAYNEQFF

V gene: TRBV20-1
D gene: -
clone size: -
J gene: TRBJ2-3
CDR3 DNA: TGCAGTGCTAGGTCCGATCCAGAGCCAACAGATACGCAGTATTTT
CDR3 protein: CSARSDPEPTDTQYF

V gene: TRBV7-2
D gene: -
clone size: -
J gene: TRBJ2-1
CDR3 DNA: TGTGCCAGCAGCTTAGCCGGGTCGACCTACAATGAGCAGTTCTTC
CDR3 protein: CASSLAGSTYNEQFF

V gene: TRBV20-1
D gene: TRBD1
clone size: -
J gene: TRBJ1-2
CDR3 DNA: TGCAGTGCTAAAAAACAGGGGGCCTCCTATGGCTACACCTTC
CDR3 protein: CSAKKQGASYGYTF

V gene: TRBV28
D gene: TRBD1
clone size: few
J gene: TRBJ2-4
CDR3 DNA: TGTGCCAGCAGTACCCCCGGGACAGGGAACATTCAGTACTTC
CDR3 protein: CASSTPGTGNIQYF

V gene: TRBV5-1
D gene: -
clone size: few
J gene: TRBJ2-5
CDR3 DNA: TGCGCCAGCAGCCGCGACAGCTACCAAGAGACCCAGTACTTC
CDR3 protein: CASSRDSYQETQYF

V gene: TRBV27
D gene: -
clone size: -
J gene: TRBJ2-3
CDR3 DNA: TGTGCCAGCAGTTCCCGGATAGGCACAGATACGCAGTATTTT
CDR3 protein: CASSSRIGTDTQYF

V gene: TRBV7-2
D gene: -
clone size: -
J gene: TRBJ2-7
CDR3 DNA: TGTGCCAGCAGCTTAAAAGGACATAACCTAGGCGAGCAGTACTTC
CDR3 protein: CASSLKGHNLGEQYF

V gene: TRBV7-3
D gene: -
clone size: -
J gene: TRBJ2-1
CDR3 DNA: TGTGCCAGCAGTGCGGCAGGACGGAGAAATGAGCAGTTCTTC
CDR3 protein: CASSAAGRRNEQFF

V gene: TRBV20-1
D gene: -
clone size: -
J gene: TRBJ2-7
CDR3 DNA: TGCAGTGCTTCAGGCGAGGTCTCCTACAATGAGCAGTACTTC
CDR3 protein: CSASGEVSYNEQYF

V gene: TRBV5-1
D gene: -
clone size: -
J gene: TRBJ2-6
CDR3 DNA: TGCGCCAGCAGCTTGTTCTCGGGGCTCCCTGGGGCCAACGTCCTGACTTTC
CDR3 protein: CASSLFSGLPGANVLTF